What follows are 5 T cell receptor beta chains derived from one specimen sequenced in a study of OX40 agonist ivuxolimab in advanced cancers. Measured with immunoSEQ multiplex PCR; TCRdb has only the in-frame clones, and not every one. Counted here are roughly 100,000 clones, roughly 87% occurring once; the ten biggest clones make up approximately 0.3%. The sequenced sample was CD4+ or CD8+ T cells sorted from blood, obtained in a trial of the OX40 agonist ivuxolimab. These receptors were collected from an adult with an advanced solid tumor such as melanoma, head and neck, liver or kidney cancer.

This clone was counted a single time. V gene TRBV5-6 combines with J gene TRBJ1-1, with D possibly matching TRBD1 (5 bases). Per germline, CDR1 SGHDT and CDR2 YYEEEE. V lost 4 bases and J lost 1, with 14 bases in between. The CDR3 is 15 residues long. The CDR3 nucleotides read TGTGCCAGCAGCCTAGAGGGACGGCGGAACACTGAAGCTTTCTTT. Its translation is CASSLEGRRNTEAFF.

V usage is TRBV19 and J usage is TRBJ1-1; D not certain. V shed 5 bases and J shed 1 base, with 11 bases lying between them. The germline CDR1 and CDR2 sequences are LNHDA and SQIVND (reference sequence). This CDR3 is 14 amino acids long. The CDR3 DNA follows: TGTGCCAGTAGTCACCGGCGGGGGAACACTGAAGCTTTCTTT. Translation gives CASSHRRGNTEAFF.

This chain links TRBV19 with TRBJ2-1; 9 bases fit TRBD2. The CDR3 length is 15 residues. V lost 5 bases and J lost 5; bases outside the gene matches: 7. The germline CDR1 and CDR2 sequences are LNHDA and SQIVND (reference sequence). Written as DNA, the CDR3 is TGTGCCAGTAGTGCCCAGCGGGGGGCCGACAATGAGCAGTTCTTC. It encodes CASSAQRGADNEQFF. Drawing the rest from reference TRBV19 and TRBJ2-1, the complete variable domain is DGGITQSPKYLFRKEGQNVTLSCEQNLNHDAMYWYRQDPGQGLRLIYYSQIVNDFQKGDIAEGYSVSREKKESFPLTVTSAQKNPTAFYLCASSAQRGADNEQFFGPGTRLTVL.

The chain joins TRBV5-1 to TRBJ1-2, with TRBD1 identical over 8 bases. CDR3 size: 14 residues. Germline assignment: CDR1 SGHRS and CDR2 YFSETQ. With V trimmed by 0 bases and J by 7 bases, 5 bases remained unmatched. DNA of the CDR3: TGCGCCAGCAGCTTGGTCGACAGGGGTGGTGGCTACACCTTC. It codes for CASSLVDRGGGYTF.

This chain links TRBV7-6 with TRBJ2-7, with D tentatively TRBD1 (6 bases). CDR3 length equals 14 residues. The germline CDR1 and CDR2 sequences are SGHVS and FNYEAQ. Deletions cut 5 bases from V and 2 bases from J, with 13 bases between. This CDR3 reads CASSPGQLTYEQYF. CDR3 DNA sequence: TGTGCCAGCAGCCCTGGACAGTTAACCTACGAGCAGTACTTC.